Presented here are 25 T cell receptor beta chains from one specimen sequenced in a study of shared clonotypes between healthy human individuals. Profiled with immunoSEQ multiplex PCR; TCRdb holds only in-frame clones, not every one. The sample has around 1.9 million clones, 93% seen once; the top ten hold around 1.7%. CD8 cells regarded as naive lacked CD45RO, were positively chosen for CCR7, and omitted terminally differentiated effector memory CD45RA+ cells. The sequenced sample was naive CD8+ T cells from PBMCs. The receptors stem from a man between 18 and 35 years old in good health. Some clones in this sample may be carry-over from other donors' samples.

The gene calls are TRBV11-2 and TRBJ2-7, with TRBD1 as a possible D gene (6 bases). V was shortened by 5 bases and J by 7 bases, with 18 bases between the two germline ends. The CDR3 loop spans 14 amino acids. CDR1 is SGHAT and CDR2 is FQNNGV in the germline V gene. For the CDR3, the DNA is TGTGCCAGCAGCCAATCGACAGGTAGCCTGGAGCAGTACTTC. Translating it yields CASSQSTGSLEQYF.

This rearrangement joins TRBV5-6 to TRBJ2-7; 7 bases are shared with TRBD1. Germline assignment: CDR1 SGHDT and CDR2 YYEEEE. Unmatched junction bases numbered 0, after V lost 1 base and J lost 5 bases. The CDR3 is 12 amino acids. CDR3 in amino acids: CASSLRGHEQYF. DNA of the CDR3: TGTGCCAGCAGCTTGAGGGGGCACGAGCAGTACTTC.

The count of this clone is one. The chain has TRBV7-6 and TRBJ2-7; 10 bases fit TRBD2. Unmatched junction bases numbered 21, after V lost 2 bases and J lost 2 bases. The V gene's germline CDR1 is SGHVS and CDR2 FNYEAQ. This CDR3 is 21 amino acids long. The CDR3 sequence is CASSLRDSQNPGLASTYEQYF. The CDR3 DNA reads TGTGCCAGCAGCTTAAGGGACAGCCAAAATCCGGGACTAGCGAGTACCTACGAGCAGTACTTC.

The chain couples TRBV2 to TRBJ2-7; 8 bases are shared with TRBD2. There are 15 residues in the CDR3. CDR1 is SNHLY, CDR2 FYNNEI, per germline. The V segment lost 3 bases and the J segment 2 bases; nucleotides outside the gene matches: 6. The CDR3 DNA reads as TGTGCCAGCAGTGACGCGGGAGGACCTCCCTACGAGCAGTACTTC. Translated, it gives CASSDAGGPPYEQYF.

J is TRBJ1-5 and V is TRBV27; 7 bases match TRBD1. The CDR3 has 13 residues. V lost 8 bases, J lost 7 bases, and 8 bases stayed unmatched. Germline V gene lookup returns CDR1 MNHEY and CDR2 SMNVEV (reference sequence). CDR3 nucleotides: TGTGCCAGCGGTACAGGGGTCAGGCAGCCCCAGCATTTT. Translating it yields CASGTGVRQPQHF.

This chain links TRBV2 with TRBJ2-1; TRBD2 is a possible D gene (5 bases). V shed 1 base and J shed 2 bases, with 9 bases lying between them. This CDR3 comprises 15 residues. In germline, CDR1 is SNHLY, CDR2 FYNNEI. The CDR3 DNA sequence: TGTGCCAGCAGTGAAGACCCGACTACCTACAATGAGCAGTTCTTC. It specifies CASSEDPTTYNEQFF.

The chain recombines TRBV5-6 with TRBJ2-1; 8 bases line up with TRBD1. The CDR3 is made up of 15 amino acids. Germline-derived CDR1 and CDR2 are SGHDT and YYEEEE. Losses at the gene ends were 4 bases for V and 3 bases for J; bases not matched to a gene: 6. In nucleotides, the CDR3 is TGTGCCAGCAGCGGGGGACAGGCCATCTACAATGAGCAGTTCTTC. It codes for CASSGGQAIYNEQFF. Using reference TRBV5-6 and TRBJ2-1 for the parts outside the CDR3, the full variable domain is DAGVTQSPTHLIKTRGQQVTLRCSPKSGHDTVSWYQQALGQGPQFIFQYYEEEERQRGNFPDRFSGHQFPNYSSELNVNALLLGDSALYLCASSGGQAIYNEQFFGPGTRLTVL.

The genes are TRBV28 and TRBJ1-2; D is ambiguous. V was cut by 6 bases and J by 4 bases, with 12 bases left in between. Germline values: CDR1 MDHEN, CDR2 SYDVKM. This CDR3 has 13 residues. CDR3 bases: TGTGCCAGCAGCCTTCGGCGGCTCTATGGCTACACCTTC. It codes for CASSLRRLYGYTF.

The chain combines TRBV7-6 with TRBJ2-1; D uncertain. The CDR3 is made up of 13 amino acids. Germline loops: CDR1 SGHVS, CDR2 FNYEAQ. The germline V and J ends were trimmed by 2 bases and 9 bases, with 11 bases remaining between them. CDR3 in amino acids: CASSLLGGPEQFF. The CDR3 nucleotides are TGTGCCAGCAGCTTACTTGGTGGTCCTGAGCAGTTCTTC. Combining the CDR3 with reference TRBV7-6 and TRBJ2-1 gives the whole variable domain GAGVSQSPRYKVTKRGQDVALRCDPISGHVSLYWYRQALGQGPEFLTYFNYEAQQDKSGLPNDRFSAERPEGSISTLTIQRTEQRDSAMYRCASSLLGGPEQFFGPGTRLTVL.

This chain connects TRBV6-1 to TRBJ1-5; the D gene is possibly TRBD1 (5 bases). CDR3 size: 15 residues. Germline-derived CDR1 and CDR2 are MNHNS and SASEGT. Trimming shortened V by 2 bases and J by 6 bases, and 14 bases separated the two germline ends. CDR3 bases: TGTGCCAGCAGTGAACGTCCCGGGAGGGGTCAGCCCCAGCATTTT. Protein: CASSERPGRGQPQHF.

This clone is a singleton in its sample. This rearrangement joins TRBV27 to TRBJ2-1, with D possibly TRBD2 on 6 matching bases. This CDR3 spans 13 amino acids. Trimming stripped 7 bases from V and 7 bases from J, with 14 bases between. Germline-derived CDR1 and CDR2 are MNHEY and SMNVEV (reference sequence). CDR3 amino acids: CASTRGILNEQFF. As DNA, the CDR3 is TGTGCCAGCACGCGCGGGATCCTTAATGAGCAGTTCTTC.

This chain uses TRBV15 with TRBJ1-5, with D perhaps matching TRBD1 (6 bases). V was pared by 0 bases and J by 5 bases, with 11 bases between. From germline, CDR1 is LNHNV and CDR2 YYDKDF (reference sequence). The CDR3 runs to 15 residues. Written as DNA, the CDR3 is TGTGCCACCAGCAGAGATAGGGGGGGCTATCAGCCCCAGCATTTT. This sequence encodes CATSRDRGGYQPQHF.

The V call is TRBV9, the J call TRBJ2-3, with D perhaps TRBD2 (5 bases). CDR1 and CDR2 (germline): SGDLS, YYNGEE. Trimming stripped 0 bases from V and 4 bases from J, with 9 bases between. The CDR3 runs to 14 residues. The chain's CDR3 is CASSVELVADTQYF. Written as DNA, the CDR3 is TGTGCCAGCAGCGTAGAACTAGTGGCAGATACGCAGTATTTT.

The chain is built from TRBV6-6 and TRBJ1-1; D is uncertain. Germline V gives CDR1 MNHNY, CDR2 SVGAGI (reference sequence). Trimming shortened V by 4 bases and J by 4 bases, and 10 bases separated the two germline ends. CDR3 size: 13 residues. The CDR3 region is CASSSGVRTEAFF. The CDR3 coding sequence is TGTGCCAGCAGTTCCGGGGTACGCACTGAAGCTTTCTTT.

This chain uses TRBV7-9 with TRBJ2-1; TRBD2 is a possible D gene (6 bases). Germline V gene sequence: CDR1 SEHNR, CDR2 FQNEAQ (reference sequence). The CDR3 spans 15 residues. The V gene lost 1 base and the J gene lost 5 bases, with 12 bases spanning the gap. CDR3 amino acids: CASSLGNGGNNEQFF. The CDR3 DNA follows: TGTGCCAGCAGCTTAGGCAATGGAGGGAACAATGAGCAGTTCTTC.

The chain uses TRBV19 and TRBJ1-5; TRBD1 agrees at 9 bases. Germline CDR1 reads LNHDA; CDR2 reads SQIVND (reference sequence). Trimming cost V 6 bases and J 6 bases; bases outside gene matches: 12. This CDR3 region has 16 residues. Written as DNA, the CDR3 is TGTGCCAGTAGGCAACGGGACAGGGCTTTTGGTCAGCCCCAGCATTTT. As protein: CASRQRDRAFGQPQHF.

The chain uses TRBV5-6 and TRBJ2-3; possibly TRBD2 for D (6 bases). This CDR3 has 14 amino acids. V shed 2 bases and J shed 6 bases, with 13 bases lying between them. Germline-derived CDR1 and CDR2 are SGHDT and YYEEEE. This CDR3 is CASSFLALTDTQYF. The DNA for the CDR3 is TGTGCCAGCAGCTTCCTAGCGTTAACTGATACGCAGTATTTT. Full variable domain (remainder filled in from reference TRBV5-6 and TRBJ2-3): DAGVTQSPTHLIKTRGQQVTLRCSPKSGHDTVSWYQQALGQGPQFIFQYYEEEERQRGNFPDRFSGHQFPNYSSELNVNALLLGDSALYLCASSFLALTDTQYFGPGTRLTVL.

The chain employs TRBV6-1 and TRBJ1-5; 7 nucleotides agree with TRBD1. Germline assignment: CDR1 MNHNS and CDR2 SASEGT. V trimming: 5 bases; J trimming: 1 base; junction bases outside the gene matches: 5. The CDR3 has 15 amino acids. CDR3 nucleotides: TGTGCCAGCAGTACCGGGACAGCCAGCAATCAGCCCCAGCATTTT. Translating gives CASSTGTASNQPQHF.

The chain combines TRBV14 with TRBJ2-1; the match to TRBD2 covers 13 bases. The CDR3 has 19 residues. The germline V gene encodes CDR1 SGHDN and CDR2 FVKESK. With V trimmed by 4 bases and J by 2 bases, 11 bases remained unmatched. CDR3 loop: CASSLLALAGGKTYNEQFF. DNA for the CDR3: TGTGCCAGCAGCCTGCTGGCACTAGCGGGAGGGAAGACCTACAATGAGCAGTTCTTC.

The genes are TRBV11-3 and TRBJ2-5; 9 bases match TRBD2. V shed 1 base, J shed 5 bases, and the junction held 8 bases outside the gene matches. CDR3 length: 16 residues. Germline V CDR1 and CDR2: SGHNT, YENEEA. Written as DNA, the CDR3 is TGTGCCAGCAGCTTAGCGACCGCGGGGGGGCGGGAGACCCAGTACTTC. This sequence encodes CASSLATAGGRETQYF. The full variable domain, completed using reference TRBV11-3 and TRBJ2-5, is EAGVVQSPRYKIIEKKQPVAFWCNPISGHNTLYWYLQNLGQGPELLIRYENEEAVDDSQLPKDRFSAERLKGVDSTLKIQPAELGDSAVYLCASSLATAGGRETQYFGPGTRLLVL.

The chain couples TRBV27 to TRBJ2-1, with D possibly being TRBD2 (6 bases). The CDR3 sequence is 15 residues long. Germline loops: CDR1 MNHEY, CDR2 SMNVEV (reference sequence). The germline V and J ends were trimmed by 11 bases and 5 bases, with 22 bases remaining between them. The CDR3 is CASRLRDSLHNEQFF. In nucleotides, the CDR3 is TGTGCCTCGCGGTTGAGGGACTCCTTACACAATGAGCAGTTCTTC.

The rearrangement uses TRBV9 and TRBJ2-7; maybe TRBD1 (6 bases). Looked up from germline, CDR1 is SGDLS and CDR2 is YYNGEE. The germline V and J ends were trimmed by 0 bases and 1 base, with 11 bases remaining between them. The CDR3 contains 15 residues. The CDR3 loop is CASSVDQGISYEQYF. The CDR3 nucleotides read TGTGCCAGCAGCGTAGATCAGGGGATTTCCTACGAGCAGTACTTC.

V usage is TRBV5-4 and J usage is TRBJ2-7; D unclear. Germline CDR1 reads SGHNT; CDR2 reads YYREEE (reference sequence). This CDR3 has 12 amino acids. Trimming shortened V by 3 bases and J by 2 bases, and 6 bases separated the two germline ends. The CDR3 spells CASSSNAYEQYF. The CDR3 nucleotides read TGTGCCAGCAGCTCCAATGCCTACGAGCAGTACTTC.

This clone turned up a few times. The chain uses TRBV7-3 and TRBJ2-7; TRBD2 is a possible D gene (6 bases). The CDR3 is 13 residues long. The V gene lost 2 bases and the J gene lost 7 bases, with 12 bases spanning the gap. In germline, CDR1 is SGHTA, CDR2 FQGTGA. The CDR3 DNA follows: TGTGCCAGCAGCTTATTGGCGGGGTGGGAGCAGTACTTC. It yields the protein CASSLLAGWEQYF.

The CDR3 bases are TGTGCCAGCAGACTCGCCGGGACATTTAACGAGCAGTACTTC. This encodes CASRLAGTFNEQYF. The rearrangement joins TRBV6-1 to TRBJ2-7; D perhaps matches TRBD1 (6 bases). Germline V gives CDR1 MNHNS, CDR2 SASEGT. Deletions cut 6 bases from V and 5 bases from J, with 17 bases between. CDR3 length: 14 residues.